This TCR beta chain was captured by sequencing in a study of shared clonotypes between healthy human individuals. Only in-frame clones appear in the TCRdb table, and some are missing; sequencing was by immunoSEQ multiplex PCR. Here the sample spans about 1,500,000 clones, approximately 97% being singletons. The CDR3 has 14 residues. Trimming stripped 0 bases from V and 8 bases from J, with 13 bases between. Looked up from germline, CDR1 is MNHEY and CDR2 is SVGAGI. Sequencing was performed on naive CD4+ T cells sorted from blood. Sample subset: CD45RA+ positively selected. The TCR sequence derives from a man aged 25-40 years in good health. The V and J genes are TRBV6-5 and TRBJ1-2; weak D call: TRBD1 (6 bases). The CDR3 sequence: CASSYSRQVGGYTF. DNA of the CDR3: TGTGCCAGCAGTTACTCACGACAGGTTGGGGGCTACACCTTC.